Below are 11 T cell receptor beta chains sequenced from a single sample in a study of T cell changes during pregnancy in multiple sclerosis. This table comes from immunoSEQ multiplex PCR, and its TCRdb copy is limited to in-frame clones, with some not included. The sample holds around 60,000 clones, under 95% seen once. Specimen: CD8+ T cells from peripheral blood mononuclear cells, collected in the third trimester of pregnancy. These receptors were taken from a female donor with multiple sclerosis, enrolled in a pregnancy study.

The chain couples TRBV7-9 to TRBJ2-2; D is perhaps TRBD1 (5 bases). Trimming removed 5 bases from V and 0 bases from J, with 16 bases in between. Germline CDR1 SEHNR, CDR2 FQNEAQ (reference sequence). The CDR3 sequence is 17 residues long. For the CDR3, the DNA is TGTGCCAGCAGCCCGGTGTTTGGGGCCGCGAACACCGGGGAGCTGTTTTTT. Amino acid sequence: CASSPVFGAANTGELFF.

The rearrangement links TRBV27 to TRBJ2-7, with D maybe TRBD2 (6 bases). CDR3 size: 15 residues. The germline V gene encodes CDR1 MNHEY and CDR2 SMNVEV (reference sequence). V gave up 6 bases and J gave up 2 bases, with 17 bases separating them. The CDR3 region has the DNA TGTGCCAGCAGGAAACTAGCTTATCCCCCCTACGAGCAGTACTTC. Translation: CASRKLAYPPYEQYF.

J is TRBJ1-3 and V is TRBV10-2, with 10 bases aligning to TRBD1. With V trimmed by 4 bases and J by 3 bases, 6 bases remained unmatched. The V gene's germline CDR1 is WSHSY and CDR2 SAAADI. The CDR3 has 16 amino acids. The CDR3 reads CASSATGGIYGNTIYF. In DNA, the CDR3 is TGCGCCAGCAGTGCGACAGGGGGCATATATGGAAACACCATATATTTT.

This chain uses TRBV2 with TRBJ1-4; 11 positions agree with TRBD1. The length of the CDR3 is 16 residues. In germline, CDR1 is SNHLY, CDR2 FYNNEI. Germline trimming cut 0 bases from V and 7 bases from J; bases unmatched to any gene: 4. The CDR3 nucleotides read TGTGCCAGCAGTGAAGCGGGAGGACAGGGGGCTGAAAAACTGTTTTTT. Translation: CASSEAGGQGAEKLFF.

V and J are TRBV30 and TRBJ2-1; D gene ambiguous. This CDR3 spans 12 amino acids. Trimming cost V 0 bases and J 9 bases, with 9 bases left between them. Looked up from germline, CDR1 is GTSNPN and CDR2 is SVGIG (reference sequence). The CDR3 here is CAWSVPTFEQFF. The DNA for the CDR3 is TGTGCCTGGAGTGTACCTACCTTTGAGCAGTTCTTC.

This chain uses TRBV30 with TRBJ2-1, with TRBD2 matching over 11 bases. CDR1 is GTSNPN, CDR2 SVGIG, per germline (reference sequence). This CDR3 has 18 amino acids. J gave up 10 bases and V 0 bases, and 17 bases lay outside the gene matches. CDR3 DNA: TGTGCCTGGAGTGTACGATTTGTCTCTAGCGGGAGGTCAGGAGAGCAGTTCTTC. It codes for CAWSVRFVSSGRSGEQFF.

This chain joins TRBV5-4 and TRBJ2-7; maybe TRBD2 (6 bases). Trimming took off 4 bases at V and 0 bases at J, with 14 bases between the two ends. Per germline, CDR1 SGHNT and CDR2 YYREEE (reference sequence). This CDR3 is 15 amino acids long. The CDR3 reads CASSPRGSISYEQYF. CDR3 sequence (DNA): TGTGCCAGCAGCCCCCGGGGGTCTATCTCCTACGAGCAGTACTTC.

The chain recombines TRBV5-5 with TRBJ2-7; D perhaps matches TRBD2 (6 bases). The V and J ends lost 3 bases and 6 bases respectively, with 19 bases between them. Per germline, CDR1 SGHKS and CDR2 YYEKEE (reference sequence). This CDR3 comprises 15 residues. The CDR3 here is CASSSGWEVLLEQYF. In DNA, the CDR3 is TGTGCCAGCAGCTCGGGGTGGGAGGTCCTTCTCGAGCAGTACTTC.

The V and J genes are TRBV2 and TRBJ2-1; D is undetermined. Germline CDR1 SNHLY, CDR2 FYNNEI. The CDR3 is 13 residues long. V was trimmed by 3 bases and J by 0 bases, leaving 3 bases between them. The CDR3 is CASSDGSYNEQFF. The CDR3 DNA sequence: TGTGCCAGCAGTGACGGCTCCTACAATGAGCAGTTCTTC. The whole variable domain, filled in from reference TRBV2 and TRBJ2-1, reads EPEVTQTPSHQVTQMGQEVILRCVPISNHLYFYWYRQILGQKVEFLVSFYNNEISEKSEIFDDQFSVERPDGSNFTLKIRSTKLEDSAMYFCASSDGSYNEQFFGPGTRLTVL.

As to this clone: This may come from a read error, since a much larger clone is one base off. The chain couples TRBV16 to TRBJ2-7; the match to TRBD1 covers 9 bases. The CDR3 loop spans 13 amino acids. After removal of 3 bases from V and 3 bases from J, the junction contained 0 bases not matched to a gene. CDR1 and CDR2 (germline): KGHSY, FQNENV. The CDR3, as DNA: TGTGCCAGCAGCCAGGGACAGGGCTACGAGCAGTACTTC. Its translation: CASSQGQGYEQYF.

This chain joins TRBV6-5 and TRBJ2-3, with 7 bases that match TRBD1. The V gene end was trimmed by 2 bases and the J gene end by 2 bases; junction bases not matched to a gene: 4. Germline CDR1 and CDR2: MNHEY and SVGAGI. This CDR3 is 15 amino acids long. The CDR3 DNA reads TGTGCCAGCAGTTACGGGGGACAGTTCACAGATACGCAGTATTTT. It encodes CASSYGGQFTDTQYF.